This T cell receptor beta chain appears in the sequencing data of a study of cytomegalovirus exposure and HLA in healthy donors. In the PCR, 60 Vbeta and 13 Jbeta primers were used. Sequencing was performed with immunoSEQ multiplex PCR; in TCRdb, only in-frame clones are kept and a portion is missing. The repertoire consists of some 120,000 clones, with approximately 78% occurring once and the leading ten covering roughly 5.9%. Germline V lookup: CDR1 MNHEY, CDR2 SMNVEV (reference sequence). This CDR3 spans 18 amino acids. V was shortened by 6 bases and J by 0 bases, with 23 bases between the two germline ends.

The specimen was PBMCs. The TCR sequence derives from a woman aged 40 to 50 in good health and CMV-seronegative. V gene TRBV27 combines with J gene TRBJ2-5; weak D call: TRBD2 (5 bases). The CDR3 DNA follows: TGTGCCAGCAGCGCCCGTCCGCGGGCCAATTCGTACCAAGAGACCCAGTACTTC. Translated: CASSARPRANSYQETQYF.